Included here is one T cell receptor (beta chain) sequence, with context. Its target is unknown. This may arise from a read error, as a much more abundant clone is one base away. This sample stems from a study of T cell repertoires in cytomegalovirus infection. Study at large: Based on public TCR beta signatures, there were indications of CMV infection and of a matching HLA type. Study-level results: HLA-C-restricted, CMV-specific TCR beta clonotypes were dominant ex vivo.

A single record per CDR3 protein comes from TCRdb applying MiXCR to the reads. The sample lists around 450,000 distinct CDR3 sequences; approximately 30% were seen once. The CDR3 spans 15 residues. With 6 bases clipped from V and 6 bases from J, the junction kept 9 bases outside the gene matches. V gene TRBV12-3 or TRBV12-4 combines with J gene TRBJ1-5; 9 bases agree with TRBD1. The sequence derives from a human donor in good health (CMV status not recorded). Some clones in this sample may be carry-over from other donors' samples. Source material: PBMCs. The CDR3 sequence: CASSRGTGCSQPQHF. The CDR3 DNA is TGTGCCAGCAGCCGCGGGACAGGGTGCAGTCAGCCCCAGCATTTT.